Listed below are T cell receptor beta chains from one sample, sequenced in a study of blood T cell repertoires in COVID-19. Assay used: immunoSEQ multiplex PCR; TCRdb lists only in-frame clones, some missing. In the table there are fewer than 250,000 clones, roughly 90% of which are singletons. The sequenced sample was peripheral blood. The receptors here all came from a woman in her sixties or seventies with acute or convalescent COVID-19. Both conserved end residues are part of each CDR3.

j_call v_call cdr3_aa
TRBJ1-1 TRBV4-1 CASSQDWFQGMNTEAFF
TRBJ1-1 TRBV4-1 CASSLGGGNTEAFF
TRBJ1-2 TRBV12-3/TRBV12-4 CASSLWGDGYTF
TRBJ2-5 TRBV21-1 CASSLYRDQETQYF
TRBJ2-1 TRBV5-1 CASSPQPSGREYNEQFF
TRBJ1-4 TRBV2 CASRGTGVQNEKLFF
TRBJ2-7 TRBV14 CASSRLGTGELYF
TRBJ1-1 TRBV7-2 CASSPYYFGTEAFF
TRBJ1-3 TRBV6-2/TRBV6-3 CASSTYGFGVSGNTIYF
TRBJ2-7 TRBV30 CAWSVGQLYEQYF
TRBJ1-1 TRBV6-5 CASQPGGTDTEAFF